Included here is one T cell receptor (beta chain) sequence, with context. Original handling: Reference gene primers were amplified, and this amplification served to estimate nucleated cell counts. TCRdb's copy holds only in-frame clones and misses some; the assay was immunoSEQ multiplex PCR. V and J calls plus clone size are reproduced from that table; the DNA served to infer D and trimming. The table includes around 110,000 clones, over 80% detected once. This CDR3 is built from 11 residues. V shed 1 base and J shed 16 bases, with 11 bases lying between them. In germline, CDR1 is SGHDN, CDR2 FVKESK. The data were taken from a study of blood T cell repertoires in COVID-19. At the level of the study: Collection of acute and convalescent COVID-19 samples took place in the United States, Italy and Spain. T cells, B-cell-depleted T cells, or PBMCs provided the cDNA or gDNA that served as material.

The receptor was derived from a woman between 65 and 79 years old with acute or convalescent COVID-19. The chain is built from TRBV14 and TRBJ1-3; possible D gene TRBD1, 5 bases. Specimen: peripheral blood. In DNA form, the CDR3 reads TGTGCCAGCAGCCAAGCTGGGGCAGCGTATTTT. As protein: CASSQAGAAYF.